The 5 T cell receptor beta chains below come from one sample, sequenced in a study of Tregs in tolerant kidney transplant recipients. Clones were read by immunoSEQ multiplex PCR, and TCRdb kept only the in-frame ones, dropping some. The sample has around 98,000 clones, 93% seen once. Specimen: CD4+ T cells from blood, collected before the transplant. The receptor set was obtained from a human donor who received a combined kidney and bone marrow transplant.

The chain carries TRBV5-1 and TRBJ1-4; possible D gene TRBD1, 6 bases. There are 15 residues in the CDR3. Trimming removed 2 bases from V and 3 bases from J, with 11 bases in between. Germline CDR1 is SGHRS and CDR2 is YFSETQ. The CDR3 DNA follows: TGCGCCAGCAGCTTTCTACAGGGCCCTAATGAAAAACTGTTTTTT. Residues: CASSFLQGPNEKLFF.

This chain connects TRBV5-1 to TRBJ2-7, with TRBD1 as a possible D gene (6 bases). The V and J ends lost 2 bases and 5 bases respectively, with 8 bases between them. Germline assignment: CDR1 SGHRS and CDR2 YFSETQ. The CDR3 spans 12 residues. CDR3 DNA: TGCGCCAGCAGCTTTCAGGGGAACGAGCAGTACTTC. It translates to CASSFQGNEQYF.

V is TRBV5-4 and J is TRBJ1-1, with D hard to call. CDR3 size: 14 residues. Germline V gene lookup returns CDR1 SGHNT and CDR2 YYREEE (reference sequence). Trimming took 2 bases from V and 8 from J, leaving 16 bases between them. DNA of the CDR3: TGTGCCAGCAGCTTAACCATACATATACACGAAGCTTTCTTT. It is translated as CASSLTIHIHEAFF.

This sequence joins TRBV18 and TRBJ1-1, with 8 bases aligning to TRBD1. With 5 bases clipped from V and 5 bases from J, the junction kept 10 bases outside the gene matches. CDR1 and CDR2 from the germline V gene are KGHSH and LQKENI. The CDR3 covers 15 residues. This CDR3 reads CASSSQNRGVTEAFF. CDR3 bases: TGTGCCAGCTCATCGCAGAACAGGGGGGTAACTGAAGCTTTCTTT. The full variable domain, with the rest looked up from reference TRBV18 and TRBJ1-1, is NAGVMQNPRHLVRRRGQEARLRCSPMKGHSHVYWYRQLPEEGLKFMVYLQKENIIDESGMPKERFSAEFPKEGPSILRIQQVVRGDSAAYFCASSSQNRGVTEAFFGQGTRLTVV.

In DNA, the CDR3 is TGCGCCAGCAGCCTTTACAGAAACACCGGGGAGCTGTTTTTT. Its translation is CASSLYRNTGELFF. The chain employs TRBV5-1 and TRBJ2-2, with D hard to call. In germline, CDR1 is SGHRS, CDR2 YFSETQ. Trimming stripped 4 bases from V and 2 bases from J, with 9 bases between. The CDR3 runs 14 residues.